Below are 21 T cell receptor beta chains sequenced from a single sample in a study of blood T cell repertoires in COVID-19. Here immunoSEQ multiplex PCR was the method, and the copy in TCRdb shows in-frame clones only, minus some. The sample has 130,000 to 150,000 clones, 70% to 85% seen once. Sequencing was carried out using peripheral blood. The receptors here all came from a human donor in a cohort sampled during active COVID-19.

There are a few counts of this clone. The V call is TRBV7-2, the J call TRBJ1-3, with 7 positions matching TRBD1. The CDR3 extends over 14 amino acids. Germline CDR1 reads SGHTA; CDR2 reads FQGNSA. V was clipped by 5 bases and J by 3 bases; unmatched bases: 4. The CDR3 region is CASSTGTVGNTIYF. The CDR3 DNA sequence: TGTGCCAGCAGCACCGGGACAGTTGGAAACACCATATATTTT.

The chain recombines TRBV7-2 with TRBJ2-3, with D uncertain. The CDR3 runs to 14 residues. V was trimmed by 2 bases and J by 9 bases, leaving 15 bases between them. The germline V gene encodes CDR1 SGHTA and CDR2 FQGNSA. The CDR3 coding sequence is TGTGCCAGCAGCTTAACGGTCTGGCTGGAGACGCAGTATTTT. It yields the protein CASSLTVWLETQYF.

The CDR3 coding sequence is TGTGCCAGCAGCCATGCTCAGGGTTGGAATGAGCAGTTCTTC. Translating gives CASSHAQGWNEQFF. The chain recombines TRBV7-9 with TRBJ2-1, with D tentatively TRBD1 (5 bases). The length of the CDR3 is 14 residues. The germline CDR1 and CDR2 sequences are SEHNR and FQNEAQ (reference sequence). V lost 5 bases, J lost 7 bases, and 15 bases lay in between. Looking up the rest from reference TRBV7-9 and TRBJ2-1 gives the full variable domain: DTGVSQNPRHKITKRGQNVTFRCDPISEHNRLYWYRQTLGQGPEFLTYFQNEAQLEKSRLLSDRFSAERPKGSFSTLEIQRTEQGDSAMYLCASSHAQGWNEQFFGPGTRLTVL.

The CDR3 protein is CASNSQGVNDEQYF. Written as DNA, the CDR3 is TGTGCCAGCAACTCACAGGGGGTCAACGACGAGCAGTACTTC. The chain has TRBV9 and TRBJ2-7; 8 nucleotides align to TRBD1. This CDR3 is 14 amino acids long. With 6 bases clipped from V and 5 bases from J, the junction kept 10 bases outside the gene matches. Germline assignment: CDR1 SGDLS and CDR2 YYNGEE.

V usage is TRBV4-1 and J usage is TRBJ2-3, with 9 nucleotides matching TRBD1. With 2 bases clipped from V and 0 bases from J, the junction kept 6 bases outside the gene matches. From germline, CDR1 is MGHRA and CDR2 YSYEKL. This CDR3 is 17 amino acids long. CDR3 residues: CASSQKPGQGSTDTQYF. The DNA of the CDR3 is TGCGCCAGCAGCCAAAAACCGGGACAGGGAAGCACAGATACGCAGTATTTT.

This clone was found a few times. The chain's CDR3 is CATSRIGRATNEKLFF. CDR3 sequence (DNA): TGTGCCACCAGCAGAATTGGCAGGGCAACTAATGAAAAACTGTTTTTT. This sequence joins TRBV15 and TRBJ1-4; a weak D match, TRBD1 (5 bases). The CDR3 extends over 16 amino acids. Germline V gives CDR1 LNHNV, CDR2 YYDKDF (reference sequence). The V and J ends lost 2 bases and 0 bases respectively, with 10 bases between them.

This chain links TRBV12-5 with TRBJ2-7; TRBD2 might be the D (6 bases). Between the trimmed V and J ends, which lost 0 bases and 3 bases, there was a span of 12 bases. Per germline, CDR1 LGHNT and CDR2 FRNRAP. The CDR3 extends over 15 amino acids. This chain's CDR3 is CASGLVGGIFYEQYF. The CDR3 DNA reads as TGTGCTAGTGGTTTGGTCGGGGGAATCTTCTACGAGCAGTACTTC.

The V and J genes are TRBV6-5 and TRBJ1-2; possible D gene TRBD1, 6 bases. CDR3 length equals 12 residues. Between the trimmed V and J ends, which lost 6 bases and 8 bases, there was a span of 13 bases. Germline CDR1 MNHEY, CDR2 SVGAGI. CDR3 sequence (DNA): TGTGCCAGCAGAAAAAACAGGGACGGCTACACCTTC. It yields the protein CASRKNRDGYTF.

The rearrangement joins TRBV19 to TRBJ2-7, with D uncertain. CDR1 LNHDA and CDR2 SQIVND come from the germline V gene (reference sequence). Trimming took off 7 bases at V and 2 bases at J, with 12 bases between the two ends. This CDR3 is built from 13 residues. This chain's CDR3 is CASTGSSTYEQYF. The DNA for the CDR3 is TGTGCCAGTACCGGGTCCTCAACCTACGAGCAGTACTTC.

This chain connects TRBV5-6 to TRBJ2-2; no definite D call. Trimming pared 4 bases from V and 3 bases from J, leaving 13 bases between. The CDR3 has 15 amino acids. Germline values: CDR1 SGHDT, CDR2 YYEEEE. As DNA, the CDR3 is TGTGCCAGCAGCCATCTGAGGCCTTACACCGGGGAGCTGTTTTTT. Its translation: CASSHLRPYTGELFF.

The rearrangement uses TRBV27 and TRBJ2-7; perhaps TRBD2 as D (5 bases). Germline V gene data show CDR1 as MNHEY and CDR2 as SMNVEV (reference sequence). This CDR3 spans 17 amino acids. The V end lost 3 bases, the J end lost 7 bases, and 25 bases lay between the germline ends. The CDR3 coding sequence is TGTGCCAGCAGTTTCGGAGTGAGGGTCCCCCCCAATGGGGAGCAGTACTTC. Translating it yields CASSFGVRVPPNGEQYF.

This rearrangement joins TRBV14 to TRBJ2-7, with 9 bases identical to TRBD1. Germline V gene lookup returns CDR1 SGHDN and CDR2 FVKESK. The length of the CDR3 is 16 residues. J gave up 3 bases and V 3 bases, and 9 bases lay outside the gene matches. The CDR3 DNA reads TGTGCCAGCAGCCAGAATAGGAGGACAGGGGTCTACGAGCAGTACTTC. Protein: CASSQNRRTGVYEQYF.

The chain carries TRBV19 and TRBJ2-1; maybe TRBD1 (6 bases). Trimming pared 7 bases from V and 2 bases from J, leaving 12 bases between. The germline V gene encodes CDR1 LNHDA and CDR2 SQIVND (reference sequence). The CDR3 loop spans 14 amino acids. This chain's CDR3 is CASKKDSAYNEQFF. The CDR3, as DNA: TGTGCCAGTAAAAAGGACAGCGCCTACAATGAGCAGTTCTTC.

The rearrangement links TRBV19 to TRBJ2-1; D may be TRBD1 (6 bases). Germline V lookup: CDR1 LNHDA, CDR2 SQIVND (reference sequence). V gave up 5 bases and J gave up 5 bases, with 13 bases separating them. The CDR3 is made up of 14 amino acids. CDR3 protein: CASSPHQGNNEQFF. DNA of the CDR3: TGTGCCAGTAGTCCACACCAGGGGAACAATGAGCAGTTCTTC.

This chain joins TRBV15 and TRBJ1-2; 7 bases agree with TRBD1. The CDR3 is made up of 15 amino acids. J was trimmed by 2 bases and V by 5 bases; bases with no gene match: 8. Germline V gene lookup returns CDR1 LNHNV and CDR2 YYDKDF (reference sequence). In nucleotides, the CDR3 is TGTGCCACCAGCGCTCGGGACAGTACGAACTATGGCTACACCTTC. This translates into CATSARDSTNYGYTF.

The chain couples TRBV19 to TRBJ1-2, with no clear D. V shed 2 bases and J shed 3 bases, with 10 bases lying between them. Germline lookup yields CDR1 LNHDA and CDR2 SQIVND (reference sequence). This CDR3 contains 14 residues. CDR3 bases: TGTGCCAGTAGTATAAACCAGGTGGACTATGGCTACACCTTC. It encodes CASSINQVDYGYTF.

The chain carries TRBV9 and TRBJ1-1; possibly TRBD1 for D (6 bases). Trimming stripped 3 bases from V and 0 bases from J, with 12 bases between. The V gene's germline CDR1 is SGDLS and CDR2 YYNGEE. This CDR3 has 15 residues. The CDR3 spells CASSEGTSMNTEAFF. The CDR3 nucleotides are TGTGCCAGCAGCGAGGGGACATCTATGAACACTGAAGCTTTCTTT. Full variable domain (remainder filled in from reference TRBV9 and TRBJ1-1): DSGVTQTPKHLITATGQRVTLRCSPRSGDLSVYWYQQSLDQGLQFLIQYYNGEERAKGNILERFSAQQFPDLHSELNLSSLELGDSALYFCASSEGTSMNTEAFFGQGTRLTVV.

The chain joins TRBV5-1 to TRBJ2-7; D possibly corresponds to TRBD2 (5 bases). There are 15 residues in the CDR3. Deletions cut 1 base from V and 4 bases from J, with 15 bases between. Looked up from germline, CDR1 is SGHRS and CDR2 is YFSETQ. The CDR3 bases are TGCGCCAGCAGCTTGAGGGCCGGCGGGCCTTACGAGCAGTACTTC. The encoded protein is CASSLRAGGPYEQYF.

This chain uses TRBV5-1 with TRBJ2-5; TRBD1 matches at 11 bases. Germline CDR1 and CDR2: SGHRS and YFSETQ. The CDR3 runs 13 residues. V lost 8 bases and J lost 5; bases outside the gene matches: 5. The CDR3 sequence is CASGQGASETQYF. The DNA of the CDR3 is TGCGCCAGTGGACAGGGGGCAAGTGAGACCCAGTACTTC.

The chain links TRBV5-1 to TRBJ2-7; TRBD1 matches at 7 bases. Trimming at V came to 0 bases and at J to 6 bases, leaving 9 bases not matched to a gene. The germline V gene has CDR1 SGHRS and CDR2 YFSETQ. The CDR3 length is 15 residues. CDR3 nucleotide sequence: TGCGCCAGCAGCTTGGATACAGGGGTGTGGAGCGAGCAGTACTTC. This encodes CASSLDTGVWSEQYF.

This clone was counted a single time. This sequence joins TRBV7-3 and TRBJ2-2; TRBD2 aligns across 10 bases. Germline lookup yields CDR1 SGHTA and CDR2 FQGTGA. With V trimmed by 5 bases and J by 7 bases, 13 bases remained unmatched. CDR3 size: 17 residues. This CDR3 is CASSPGSGGARSGELFF. CDR3 sequence (DNA): TGTGCCAGCAGCCCAGGGAGCGGGGGGGCCCGAAGCGGGGAGCTGTTTTTT. Looking up the rest from reference TRBV7-3 and TRBJ2-2 gives the full variable domain: GAGVSQTPSNKVTEKGKYVELRCDPISGHTALYWYRQSLGQGPEFLIYFQGTGAADDSGLPNDRFFAVRPEGSVSTLKIQRTERGDSAVYLCASSPGSGGARSGELFFGEGSRLTVL.